One and the same sample provided the 4 T cell receptor beta chains below, sequenced in a study of cytomegalovirus exposure and HLA in healthy donors. Primers: 60 Vbeta forward and 13 Jbeta reverse. The table came from immunoSEQ multiplex PCR; TCRdb's copy has only in-frame clones and leaves some out. The sample yields fewer than 200,000 clones, about four fifths seen once. The sample consisted of PBMCs. The receptor source for this set is a middle-aged man in good health and CMV-seropositive.

The J gene is TRBJ1-6, the V gene TRBV11-2; weak D call: TRBD1 (6 bases). Germline V lookup: CDR1 SGHAT, CDR2 FQNNGV. The CDR3 sequence is 15 residues long. V was clipped by 11 bases and J by 1 base, with 15 bases between them. In DNA form, the CDR3 reads TGTGCCTCGGCGGGGGGCGAGTCCTATAATTCACCCCTCCACTTT. As protein: CASAGGESYNSPLHF.

This clone was picked up one time. The CDR3 DNA is TGCGCCAGCGTTAGGACAGGGGGCTCCTACGAGCAGTACTTC. Amino acids: CASVRTGGSYEQYF. The genes are TRBV10-2 and TRBJ2-7; 10 nucleotides agree with TRBD1. The CDR3 extends over 14 amino acids. V shed 8 bases and J 0 bases; nucleotides not matched to a gene: 4. Germline V gives CDR1 WSHSY, CDR2 SAAADI.

V and J are TRBV19 and TRBJ1-1; no definite D call. The CDR3 runs 13 residues. V lost 4 bases and J 7 bases, leaving 13 bases between the germline ends. Germline loops: CDR1 LNHDA, CDR2 SQIVND (reference sequence). CDR3: CASSTRGPVEAFF. In nucleotides, the CDR3 is TGTGCCAGTAGTACCCGAGGTCCGGTTGAAGCTTTCTTT.

The genes are TRBV19 and TRBJ2-6, with TRBD1 as a possible D gene (5 bases). The CDR3 sequence is 15 residues long. Looked up from germline, CDR1 is LNHDA and CDR2 is SQIVND (reference sequence). The V and J ends lost 7 bases and 2 bases respectively, with 12 bases between them. The CDR3 here is CASKGSGTGANVLTF. CDR3 DNA sequence: TGTGCCAGTAAGGGGTCAGGGACTGGGGCCAACGTCCTGACTTTC. Variable domain in full (rest from reference TRBV19 and TRBJ2-6): DGGITQSPKYLFRKEGQNVTLSCEQNLNHDAMYWYRQDPGQGLRLIYYSQIVNDFQKGDIAEGYSVSREKKESFPLTVTSAQKNPTAFYLCASKGSGTGANVLTFGAGSRLTVL.